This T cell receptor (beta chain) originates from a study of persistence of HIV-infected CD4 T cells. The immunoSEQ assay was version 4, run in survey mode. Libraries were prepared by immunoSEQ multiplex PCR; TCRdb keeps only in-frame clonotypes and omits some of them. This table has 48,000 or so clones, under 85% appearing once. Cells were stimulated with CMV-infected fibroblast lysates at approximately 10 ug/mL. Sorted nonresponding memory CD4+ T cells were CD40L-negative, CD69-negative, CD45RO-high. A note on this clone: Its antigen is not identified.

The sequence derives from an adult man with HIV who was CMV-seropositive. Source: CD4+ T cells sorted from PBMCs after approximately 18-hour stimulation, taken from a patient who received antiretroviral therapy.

The CDR3 DNA is TGTGCCAGCTCAGACAGGGGCGCGAACACCGGGGAGCTGTTTTTT. Translation gives CASSDRGANTGELFF. This rearrangement joins TRBV18 to TRBJ2-2; TRBD1 aligns across 8 bases. The V and J ends lost 5 bases and 0 bases, in that order; junction bases with no gene match: 2. Per germline, CDR1 KGHSH and CDR2 LQKENI. The CDR3 runs 15 residues.